Presented here are 9 T cell receptor beta chains from one specimen sequenced in a study of cytomegalovirus exposure and HLA in healthy donors. Vbeta (60) and Jbeta (13) primers were used in the PCR. Here immunoSEQ multiplex PCR was the method, and the copy in TCRdb shows in-frame clones only, minus some. Of some 150,000 clones in the sample, 75% to 80% are singletons; the top ten hold 3%. Sequencing used PBMCs. These receptors were collected from a man aged 35 to 55 in good health and CMV-seropositive.

The J gene is TRBJ1-5, the V gene TRBV30; 7 positions agree with TRBD1. The V gene end was trimmed by 3 bases and the J gene end by 4 bases; junction bases not matched to a gene: 9. CDR3 length: 15 amino acids. The V gene's germline CDR1 is GTSNPN and CDR2 SVGIG (reference sequence). The CDR3 DNA is TGTGCCTGGAGACCAAAGGGGGCAGGGAATCAGCCCCAGCATTTT. The encoded protein is CAWRPKGAGNQPQHF.

J is TRBJ1-1 and V is TRBV5-4; D uncertain. The CDR3 spans 14 residues. In germline, CDR1 is SGHNT, CDR2 YYREEE (reference sequence). V dropped 4 bases and J dropped 1 base, with 11 bases sitting between them. CDR3 residues: CASSPSPGNTEAFF. The DNA of the CDR3 is TGTGCCAGCAGCCCTTCCCCAGGGAACACTGAAGCTTTCTTT.

CDR3 bases: TGCGCCAGCAGCTTGGCCGGGAGGGATACGCAGTATTTT. This translates into CASSLAGRDTQYF. The genes are TRBV5-1 and TRBJ2-3; TRBD2 matches 7 bases. The CDR3 consists of 13 residues. The V and J ends lost 0 bases and 6 bases, in that order; junction bases with no gene match: 1. Germline V gene sequence: CDR1 SGHRS, CDR2 YFSETQ.

The chain couples TRBV20-1 to TRBJ2-7, with D possibly matching TRBD2 (6 bases). The CDR3 spans 11 residues. Germline V gene data show CDR1 as DFQATT and CDR2 as SNEGSKA (reference sequence). The DNA of the CDR3 is TGCAGCACCACGCGGGGCTACGAGCAGTACTTC. Its translation is CSTTRGYEQYF.

This chain connects TRBV21-1 to TRBJ1-2; the table's TRBD1 call for D was not verified on the DNA. TRBV21-1 is a documented pseudogene. The CDR3 has 16 amino acids. The CDR3 DNA reads as TGTGCCAGCAGCAATGTTGAGACAATAACCTACTATGGCTACACCTTC. This codes for CASSNVETITYYGYTF.

This chain uses TRBV7-3 with TRBJ2-3; D perhaps matches TRBD2 (7 bases). This CDR3 has 13 amino acids. CDR1 SGHTA and CDR2 FQGTGA come from the germline V gene. With 6 bases removed from V and 4 bases from J, the gap between germline ends came to 11 bases. The CDR3 DNA reads TGTGCCAGCAGTGGGAGGGGGTCAGATACGCAGTATTTT. It is translated as CASSGRGSDTQYF. The variable domain in full, with the rest retrieved from reference TRBV7-3 and TRBJ2-3, is GAGVSQTPSNKVTEKGKYVELRCDPISGHTALYWYRQSLGQGPEFLIYFQGTGAADDSGLPNDRFFAVRPEGSVSTLKIQRTERGDSAVYLCASSGRGSDTQYFGPGTRLTVL.

The gene calls are TRBV5-1 and TRBJ2-5; maybe TRBD1 (6 bases). TRBJ2-7 explains the end of the DNA better; the J call may be wrong. CDR3 length: 15 residues. CDR1 and CDR2 (germline): SGHRS, YFSETQ. The CDR3 region has the DNA TGCGCCAGCAGCGGACAGCTCGGGATAACCTACGAGCAGTACTTC. This sequence encodes CASSGQLGITYEQYF.

This chain joins TRBV18 and TRBJ2-7, with 8 bases aligning to TRBD1. The germline gives CDR1 KGHSH, CDR2 LQKENI. Trimming at V came to 5 bases and at J to 3 bases, leaving 6 bases not matched to a gene. This CDR3 region has 14 residues. CDR3 in amino acids: CASSSGTGGYEQYF. For the CDR3, the DNA is TGTGCCAGCTCATCCGGGACAGGAGGCTACGAGCAGTACTTC. The full variable domain, in which reference TRBV18 and TRBJ2-7 provide the parts outside the CDR3, is NAGVMQNPRHLVRRRGQEARLRCSPMKGHSHVYWYRQLPEEGLKFMVYLQKENIIDESGMPKERFSAEFPKEGPSILRIQQVVRGDSAAYFCASSSGTGGYEQYFGPGTRLTVT.

This clone has a handful of counts. Other DNA sequences in the sample encode the same CDR3. The chain recombines TRBV19 with TRBJ2-3; D is perhaps TRBD2 (6 bases). CDR3 length: 14 residues. Germline assignment: CDR1 LNHDA and CDR2 SQIVND (reference sequence). V was shortened by 4 bases and J by 0 bases, with 8 bases between the two germline ends. The CDR3 is CASSRRASTDTQYF. The CDR3 nucleotides read TGTGCCAGTAGTAGGAGGGCAAGCACAGATACGCAGTATTTT.